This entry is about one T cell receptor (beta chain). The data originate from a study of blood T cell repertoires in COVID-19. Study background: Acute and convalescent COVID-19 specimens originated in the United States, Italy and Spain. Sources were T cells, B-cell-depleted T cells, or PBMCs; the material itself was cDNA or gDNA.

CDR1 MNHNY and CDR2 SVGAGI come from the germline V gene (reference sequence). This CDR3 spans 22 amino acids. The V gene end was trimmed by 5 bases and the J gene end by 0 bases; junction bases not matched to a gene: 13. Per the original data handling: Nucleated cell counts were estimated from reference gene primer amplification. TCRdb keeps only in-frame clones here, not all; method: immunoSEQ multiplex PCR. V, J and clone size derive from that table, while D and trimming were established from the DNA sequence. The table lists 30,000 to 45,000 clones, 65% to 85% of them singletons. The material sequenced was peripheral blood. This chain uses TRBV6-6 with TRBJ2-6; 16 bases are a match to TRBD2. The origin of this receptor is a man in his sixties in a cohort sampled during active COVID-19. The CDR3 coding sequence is TGTGCCAGCAGTCAAATACCCGGGACTAGCGGGGGGGGAAGCTCTGGGGCCAACGTCCTGACTTTC. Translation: CASSQIPGTSGGGSSGANVLTF.